This T cell receptor (beta chain) was identified in a study of beta chain features in type 1 diabetes. Across the whole study: Taken together, all samples contributed more than 90,000,000 examined sorted cells. Study outcomes and limitations: There were fewer insertions and more deletions at the VDJ junctions of type 1 diabetes patients. Type 1 diabetes patients had moderately but significantly shorter TCRB CDR3s in all four CD4+ subsets.

This clone has just a few counts. Its target is not known. Expressed TCRB transcripts were sequenced because the entire RNA isolate underwent reverse transcription. Libraries were prepared by immunoSEQ multiplex PCR; TCRdb keeps only in-frame clonotypes and omits some of them. The table has about 340,000 clones, 13% seen once. The CDR3 loop spans 15 amino acids. Trimming left V 7 bases short and J 4 bases short, with 17 bases between. Germline CDR1 and CDR2: MDHEN and SYDVKM. Material: naive CD4+ T cells from blood. V is TRBV28 and J is TRBJ2-1; possible D gene TRBD2, 6 bases. The clonotype comes from a woman under 30 with type 1 diabetes. The CDR3 loop is CASTPATGAYNEQFF. In DNA form, the CDR3 reads TGTGCCAGCACCCCCGCGACGGGAGCGTACAATGAGCAGTTCTTC. Supplemented by reference TRBV28 and TRBJ2-1, the full variable domain reads DVKVTQSSRYLVKRTGEKVFLECVQDMDHENMFWYRQDPGLGLRLIYFSYDVKMKEKGDIPEGYSVSREKKERFSLILESASTNQTSMYLCASTPATGAYNEQFFGPGTRLTVL.